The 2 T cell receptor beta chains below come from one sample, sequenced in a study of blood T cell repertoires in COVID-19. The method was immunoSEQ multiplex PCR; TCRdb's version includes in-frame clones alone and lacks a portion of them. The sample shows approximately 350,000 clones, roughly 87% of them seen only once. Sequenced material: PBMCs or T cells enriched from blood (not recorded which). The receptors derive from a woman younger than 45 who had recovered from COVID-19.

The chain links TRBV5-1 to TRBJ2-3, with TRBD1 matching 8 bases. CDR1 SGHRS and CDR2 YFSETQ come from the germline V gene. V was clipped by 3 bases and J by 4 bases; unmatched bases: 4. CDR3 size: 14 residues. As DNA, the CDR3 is TGCGCCAGCAGCTCGACAGGGGTGGCAGATACGCAGTATTTT. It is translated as CASSSTGVADTQYF.

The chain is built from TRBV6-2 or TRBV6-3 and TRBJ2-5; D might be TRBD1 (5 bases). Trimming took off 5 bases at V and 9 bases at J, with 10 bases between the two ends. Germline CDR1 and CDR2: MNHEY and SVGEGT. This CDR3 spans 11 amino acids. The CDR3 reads CASSQPGPQYF. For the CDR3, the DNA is TGTGCCAGCAGTCAGCCAGGGCCCCAGTACTTC.